These 30 T cell receptor beta chains were sequenced from one sample in a study of cytomegalovirus exposure and HLA in healthy donors. In the PCR, 60 Vbeta and 13 Jbeta primers were used. Measured with immunoSEQ multiplex PCR; TCRdb has only the in-frame clones, and not every one. This table has around 140,000 clones, roughly 79% appearing once. Sequences were obtained from PBMCs. The receptors were sampled from a woman in her fifties or sixties in good health and CMV-seropositive.

The gene calls are TRBV7-9 and TRBJ1-1; D is unresolved. This CDR3 has 14 residues. From germline, CDR1 is SEHNR and CDR2 FQNEAQ (reference sequence). Trimming shortened V by 0 bases and J by 4 bases, and 9 bases separated the two germline ends. The CDR3 DNA reads TGTGCCAGCAGCTTAGCGCTAGAAGCCACTGAAGCTTTCTTT. Translated: CASSLALEATEAFF.

The chain couples TRBV4-2 to TRBJ1-5; possible D gene TRBD1, 5 bases. Trimming cost V 4 bases and J 0 bases, with 13 bases left between them. In germline, CDR1 is LGHNA, CDR2 YNFKEQ. The CDR3 loop spans 16 amino acids. CDR3 DNA sequence: TGTGCCAGCAGCCCAAACAGGATCTTTAGCAATCAGCCCCAGCATTTT. Its protein product is CASSPNRIFSNQPQHF.

The rearrangement uses TRBV5-8 and TRBJ2-3; perhaps TRBD2 as D (5 bases). Germline CDR1 SGHTS, CDR2 YDEGEE. V gave up 1 base and J gave up 1 base, with 16 bases separating them. The CDR3 length is 17 residues. The DNA for the CDR3 is TGTGCCAGCAGCTTGTCCTTGGGGAGAATGGGCACAGATACGCAGTATTTT. It is translated as CASSLSLGRMGTDTQYF.

This chain joins TRBV11-2 and TRBJ2-5; the match to TRBD1 covers 11 bases. CDR1 and CDR2 from the germline V gene are SGHAT and FQNNGV. Unmatched junction bases numbered 4, after V lost 5 bases and J lost 5 bases. The CDR3 length is 14 residues. The CDR3 region has the DNA TGTGCCAGCAGCGCGGACAGGGGGCTTGAGACCCAGTACTTC. Translation gives CASSADRGLETQYF.

This clone is a singleton in its sample. The chain employs TRBV6-5 and TRBJ2-5; D is possibly TRBD1 (6 bases). The germline CDR1 and CDR2 sequences are MNHEY and SVGAGI. This CDR3 has 13 amino acids. DNA of the CDR3: TGTGTCAGTGGGGGCAGCGATCAAGAGACCCAGTACTTC. Amino acid sequence: CVSGGSDQETQYF.

This rearrangement joins TRBV29-1 to TRBJ1-1, with 7 bases aligning to TRBD1. V lost 6 bases and J lost 5; bases outside the gene matches: 12. CDR1 and CDR2 from the germline V gene are SQVTM and ANQGSEA. The CDR3 is 14 amino acids. The CDR3 DNA is TGCAGCGTGCCGAACAGGGGATCAAGGACTGAAGCTTTCTTT. Residues: CSVPNRGSRTEAFF.

V usage is TRBV7-2 and J usage is TRBJ2-2; no clear D. Germline V lookup: CDR1 SGHTA, CDR2 FQGNSA. V was pared by 2 bases and J by 4 bases, with 8 bases between. This CDR3 region has 14 residues. The CDR3 reads CASSLNTITGELFF. In DNA, the CDR3 is TGTGCCAGCAGCTTAAACACCATCACCGGGGAGCTGTTTTTT.

A word on this clone: Other DNA sequences in the same sample also yield this CDR3. CDR3: CASSRQGGETQYF. The CDR3, as DNA: TGTGCCAGCAGTAGACAGGGGGGGGAGACCCAGTACTTC. J is TRBJ2-5 and V is TRBV6-5; TRBD1 matches at 9 bases. Germline CDR1 is MNHEY and CDR2 is SVGAGI. Losses at the gene ends were 5 bases for V and 5 bases for J; bases not matched to a gene: 3. The CDR3 covers 13 residues.

This sequence joins TRBV7-2 and TRBJ1-1; no clear D gene. This CDR3 spans 15 amino acids. V lost 1 base and J lost 1, with 10 bases in between. Germline V gives CDR1 SGHTA, CDR2 FQGNSA. The CDR3 region is CASSLGVGANTEAFF. The CDR3 DNA reads TGTGCCAGCAGCTTAGGGGTAGGAGCGAACACTGAAGCTTTCTTT.

This sequence joins TRBV1 and TRBJ2-7; the DNA was not compared with TRBD2, the D call given in the table. TRBV1 is labeled a pseudogene. The CDR3 loop spans 13 amino acids. CDR3 residues: CTSSHSSPSGRYF. The CDR3 DNA reads as TGCACCAGCAGCCACTCCAGCCCTAGCGGGAGATACTTC.

This clone was seen just once. The J gene is TRBJ1-6, the V gene TRBV28; a weak D match, TRBD1 (6 bases). The germline V and J ends were trimmed by 2 bases and 5 bases, with 7 bases remaining between them. The CDR3 has 14 amino acids. Per germline, CDR1 MDHEN and CDR2 SYDVKM. The CDR3 spells CASSLTGNNSPLHF. CDR3 nucleotide sequence: TGTGCCAGCAGTTTAACAGGGAATAATTCACCCCTCCACTTT. Filled out from reference TRBV28 and TRBJ1-6, the complete variable domain reads DVKVTQSSRYLVKRTGEKVFLECVQDMDHENMFWYRQDPGLGLRLIYFSYDVKMKEKGDIPEGYSVSREKKERFSLILESASTNQTSMYLCASSLTGNNSPLHFGNGTRLTVT.

The table lists this clone with a few counts. CDR3 coding DNA: TGCAGCGTTGGAGCTACGGCAGATACGCAGTATTTT. Protein sequence: CSVGATADTQYF. The chain couples TRBV29-1 to TRBJ2-3; D not resolved. V lost 4 bases, J lost 4 bases, and 9 bases lay in between. CDR1 is SQVTM, CDR2 ANQGSEA, per germline. The CDR3 length is 12 residues.

This clone has a handful of counts. The chain links TRBV5-6 to TRBJ1-2, with D maybe TRBD1 (6 bases). Germline CDR1 SGHDT, CDR2 YYEEEE. This CDR3 spans 12 amino acids. Trimming shortened V by 6 bases and J by 8 bases, and 14 bases separated the two germline ends. The CDR3 sequence is CASNRRGYGYTF. CDR3 nucleotides: TGTGCCAGCAACCGCAGGGGATACGGCTACACCTTC. Filled out from reference TRBV5-6 and TRBJ1-2, the complete variable domain reads DAGVTQSPTHLIKTRGQQVTLRCSPKSGHDTVSWYQQALGQGPQFIFQYYEEEERQRGNFPDRFSGHQFPNYSSELNVNALLLGDSALYLCASNRRGYGYTFGSGTRLTVV.

This clone was seen a handful of times. The J gene is TRBJ1-1, the V gene TRBV28; D gene ambiguous. The CDR3 covers 11 residues. V was cut by 6 bases and J by 4 bases, with 6 bases left in between. The germline V gene encodes CDR1 MDHEN and CDR2 SYDVKM. Here the CDR3 reads CASRRFTEAFF. The CDR3 DNA sequence: TGTGCCAGCAGGCGATTCACTGAAGCTTTCTTT.

The CDR3 is CASSRRDSQETQYF. The DNA of the CDR3 is TGCGCCAGCAGCAGAAGGGACAGCCAAGAGACCCAGTACTTC. The chain is built from TRBV23-1 and TRBJ2-5, with 7 bases fitting TRBD1. TRBV23-1 is an ORF, with its function uncertain. This CDR3 has 14 residues. J was trimmed by 1 base and V by 6 bases; bases with no gene match: 5.

This clone was recorded only once. The CDR3 is CATLGGGEGNYGYTF. The CDR3 nucleotides read TGTGCCACCCTCGGTGGGGGCGAGGGTAACTATGGCTACACCTTC. The chain uses TRBV28 and TRBJ1-2, with a tentative D call TRBD1 (6 bases). The germline V gene has CDR1 MDHEN and CDR2 SYDVKM. CDR3 size: 15 residues. V was shortened by 10 bases and J by 1 base, with 19 bases between the two germline ends.

This sequence joins TRBV28 and TRBJ2-7; a weak D match, TRBD1 (6 bases). This CDR3 has 13 residues. Trimming pared 10 bases from V and 3 bases from J, leaving 16 bases between. Germline CDR1 is MDHEN and CDR2 is SYDVKM. CDR3 sequence reads: CATAGEQIYEQYF. CDR3 nucleotide sequence: TGTGCCACAGCAGGGGAACAGATCTACGAGCAGTACTTC.

The DNA for the CDR3 is TGTGCCACCCAAGACAGGTTGGCCTACGAGCAGTACTTC. Amino acid sequence: CATQDRLAYEQYF. V usage is TRBV27 and J usage is TRBJ2-7, with D tentatively TRBD1 (6 bases). V was cut by 10 bases and J by 2 bases, with 15 bases left in between. CDR1 is MNHEY and CDR2 is SMNVEV in the germline V gene (reference sequence). The CDR3 is 13 residues long.

CDR3 in DNA: TGTGCCAGCAGCGGTAGTGGGACTAGACTCAAGGCGACAGATACGCAGTATTTT. It encodes CASSGSGTRLKATDTQYF. This chain joins TRBV9 and TRBJ2-3, with TRBD2 matching 8 bases. Trimming at V came to 3 bases and at J to 3 bases, leaving 15 bases not matched to a gene. The CDR3 consists of 18 residues. CDR1 and CDR2 from the germline V gene are SGDLS and YYNGEE.

The V call is TRBV11-2, the J call TRBJ2-2; 12 bases are shared with TRBD2. From germline, CDR1 is SGHAT and CDR2 FQNNGV. The CDR3 has 17 amino acids. Trimming took 2 bases from V and 5 from J; bases not matched to a gene: 6. CDR3 DNA: TGTGCCAGCAGCTTAAATCTAGCGGGAGGGCGTACCGGGGAGCTGTTTTTT. This encodes CASSLNLAGGRTGELFF.

As DNA, the CDR3 is TGTGCCAGTAGTATAGATTCTGCGGGGGTAGGACTACCAAGGACTGAAGCTTTCTTT. Translating it yields CASSIDSAGVGLPRTEAFF. This chain connects TRBV19 to TRBJ1-1, with D possibly TRBD1 on 5 matching bases. V dropped 0 bases and J dropped 5 bases, with 25 bases sitting between them. The CDR3 runs to 19 residues. From germline, CDR1 is LNHDA and CDR2 SQIVND (reference sequence).

This clone showed up just a few times. V and J are TRBV6-1 and TRBJ2-1; tentatively, D is TRBD2 (6 bases). Germline CDR1 MNHNS, CDR2 SASEGT. The CDR3 sequence is 14 residues long. Trimming removed 4 bases from V and 0 bases from J, with 7 bases in between. CDR3 sequence reads: CASSAGSSYNEQFF. DNA for the CDR3: TGTGCCAGCAGTGCCGGGAGCTCCTACAATGAGCAGTTCTTC.

The V and J genes are TRBV7-2 and TRBJ2-5; TRBD2 might be the D (6 bases). The germline V gene encodes CDR1 SGHTA and CDR2 FQGNSA. CDR3 length equals 14 residues. The V gene lost 3 bases and the J gene lost 4 bases, with 12 bases spanning the gap. CDR3 sequence reads: CASSFSGDGETQYF. As DNA, the CDR3 is TGTGCCAGCAGCTTCTCGGGAGACGGAGAGACCCAGTACTTC.

This clone was recorded only once. V gene TRBV7-2 combines with J gene TRBJ2-1; 8 bases are a match to TRBD2. The CDR3 contains 14 residues. Germline assignment: CDR1 SGHTA and CDR2 FQGNSA. V trimming: 4 bases; J trimming: 4 bases; junction bases outside the gene matches: 3. CDR3 sequence (DNA): TGTGCCAGCAGCTCGGAGCGGGAGTACAATGAGCAGTTCTTC. Its translation is CASSSEREYNEQFF. Full variable domain (outside the CDR3, taken from reference TRBV7-2 and TRBJ2-1): GAGVSQSPSNKVTEKGKDVELRCDPISGHTALYWYRQSLGQGLEFLIYFQGNSAPDKSGLPSDRFSAERTGGSVSTLTIQRTQQEDSAVYLCASSSEREYNEQFFGPGTRLTVL.

This clone was detected only a few times. The rearrangement uses TRBV2 and TRBJ1-2, with TRBD1 matching 7 bases. This CDR3 region has 13 residues. Germline-derived CDR1 and CDR2 are SNHLY and FYNNEI. V gave up 6 bases and J gave up 8 bases; unmatched junction bases: 9. The CDR3 sequence: CASRVDRDLGYTF. The CDR3 bases are TGTGCCAGCAGAGTCGACAGGGATCTGGGCTACACCTTC.

The V and J genes are TRBV28 and TRBJ1-5, with TRBD1 matching 12 bases. The CDR3 has 14 amino acids. The germline CDR1 and CDR2 sequences are MDHEN and SYDVKM. The ends lost 6 bases at V and 9 bases at J; junction bases unmatched: 6. CDR3 loop: CASRGTGGELPQHF. The CDR3 DNA reads as TGTGCCAGCAGGGGGACAGGGGGCGAGTTGCCCCAGCATTTT.

This clone was observed a single time. The CDR3 spells CASSLPGQLGQPQHF. In DNA, the CDR3 is TGTGCCAGCAGTTTGCCCGGACAACTTGGTCAGCCCCAGCATTTT. This chain connects TRBV28 to TRBJ1-5, with TRBD1 as a possible D gene (5 bases). The CDR3 sequence is 15 residues long. Germline lookup yields CDR1 MDHEN and CDR2 SYDVKM. V was clipped by 3 bases and J by 6 bases, with 15 bases between them.

CDR3 DNA sequence: TGTGCCAGCACCATCACGGGAGGGTACGAGCAGTACTTC. It specifies CASTITGGYEQYF. This chain joins TRBV2 and TRBJ2-7, with TRBD2 identical over 8 bases. CDR1 and CDR2 from the germline V gene are SNHLY and FYNNEI. The V gene end was trimmed by 7 bases and the J gene end by 4 bases; junction bases not matched to a gene: 6. This CDR3 region has 13 residues.

The gene calls are TRBV15 and TRBJ1-1, with D possibly matching TRBD1 (5 bases). This CDR3 spans 15 amino acids. Germline V lookup: CDR1 LNHNV, CDR2 YYDKDF (reference sequence). V was cut by 1 base and J by 3 bases, with 12 bases left in between. The CDR3 DNA reads TGTGCCACCAGCAGAGTTAGTGGGGGGGACACTGAAGCTTTCTTT. Translating it yields CATSRVSGGDTEAFF.

Comments on this clone: One end of the junction does not line up with germline, which may come from a read error. The chain has TRBV20-1 and TRBJ2-1; D remains ambiguous. The CDR3 spans 8 residues. From germline, CDR1 is DFQATT and CDR2 SNEGSKA (reference sequence). CDR3 in amino acids: CSATSSVF. CDR3 DNA: TGCAGTGCTACTTCCTCGGTCTTC.